One sample yielded the 6 T cell receptor beta chains listed below, sequenced in a study of memory CD4+ T cells and cytomegalovirus serostatus. Libraries were prepared by immunoSEQ multiplex PCR; TCRdb keeps only in-frame clonotypes and omits some of them. Of approximately 45,000 clones listed, around 80% were seen once; the top ten hold 0.9% to 1.2%. Single viable CD3+CD4+CD8-CD45RO+ cells were sorted as the memory CD4+ T cells. Sequenced: memory CD4+ T cells from blood. The receptor source for this set is an adult in good health and CMV-seronegative.

The chain uses TRBV6-6 and TRBJ1-1, with D unclear. From germline, CDR1 is MNHNY and CDR2 SVGAGI (reference sequence). The CDR3 runs 13 residues. V dropped 6 bases and J dropped 1 base, with 9 bases sitting between them. CDR3 residues: CASRYSQNTEAFF. In DNA, the CDR3 is TGTGCCAGCAGATATAGTCAGAACACTGAAGCTTTCTTT.

The chain employs TRBV10-1 and TRBJ2-7; D possibly corresponds to TRBD1 (5 bases). The CDR3 extends over 16 amino acids. The germline V gene encodes CDR1 WNHNN and CDR2 SYGVQD (reference sequence). Trimming cost V 6 bases and J 2 bases, with 20 bases left between them. As DNA, the CDR3 is TGCGCCAGCAGGAATGGGGCACCTTCCGTCCCCTACGAGCAGTACTTC. Its protein product is CASRNGAPSVPYEQYF.

The CDR3 protein is CSESKRSSGNEQFF. CDR3 DNA sequence: TGCAGCGAGTCCAAGCGGTCCTCCGGCAATGAGCAGTTCTTC. The J gene is TRBJ2-1, the V gene TRBV29-1; D might be TRBD2 (5 bases). The ends were cut back, 7 bases at V and 6 bases at J, with 19 bases in the middle. Germline V CDR1 and CDR2: SQVTM, ANQGSEA. The CDR3 extends over 14 amino acids.

This clone was detected only once. This chain joins TRBV7-3 and TRBJ2-5; TRBD1 might be the D (6 bases). Germline V gene data show CDR1 as SGHTA and CDR2 as FQGTGA. This CDR3 has 14 amino acids. Trimming took off 5 bases at V and 5 bases at J, with 15 bases between the two ends. CDR3 amino acids: CASSPDSSLETQYF. The DNA for the CDR3 is TGTGCCAGCAGCCCGGACAGTTCGCTGGAGACCCAGTACTTC. Complete variable domain (other parts from reference TRBV7-3 and TRBJ2-5): GAGVSQTPSNKVTEKGKYVELRCDPISGHTALYWYRQSLGQGPEFLIYFQGTGAADDSGLPNDRFFAVRPEGSVSTLKIQRTERGDSAVYLCASSPDSSLETQYFGPGTRLLVL.

This rearrangement joins TRBV19 to TRBJ2-3, with 10 nucleotides matching TRBD2. Trimming removed 6 bases from V and 2 bases from J; junction bases left unmatched: 8. Germline lookup yields CDR1 LNHDA and CDR2 SQIVND (reference sequence). The CDR3 is made up of 16 amino acids. The CDR3 reads CASRDSGTSATDTQYF. The CDR3 nucleotides are TGTGCCAGTAGAGATTCCGGGACTAGCGCCACAGATACGCAGTATTTT.

This chain links TRBV18 with TRBJ2-2; TRBD1 agrees at 10 bases. CDR3 length: 15 residues. The germline CDR1 and CDR2 sequences are KGHSH and LQKENI. V lost 5 bases to trimming and J lost 4 bases; unmatched junction nucleotides: 4. The CDR3 is CASSSRDRGTGELFF. CDR3 bases: TGTGCCAGCTCAAGCCGGGACAGGGGCACCGGGGAGCTGTTTTTT.